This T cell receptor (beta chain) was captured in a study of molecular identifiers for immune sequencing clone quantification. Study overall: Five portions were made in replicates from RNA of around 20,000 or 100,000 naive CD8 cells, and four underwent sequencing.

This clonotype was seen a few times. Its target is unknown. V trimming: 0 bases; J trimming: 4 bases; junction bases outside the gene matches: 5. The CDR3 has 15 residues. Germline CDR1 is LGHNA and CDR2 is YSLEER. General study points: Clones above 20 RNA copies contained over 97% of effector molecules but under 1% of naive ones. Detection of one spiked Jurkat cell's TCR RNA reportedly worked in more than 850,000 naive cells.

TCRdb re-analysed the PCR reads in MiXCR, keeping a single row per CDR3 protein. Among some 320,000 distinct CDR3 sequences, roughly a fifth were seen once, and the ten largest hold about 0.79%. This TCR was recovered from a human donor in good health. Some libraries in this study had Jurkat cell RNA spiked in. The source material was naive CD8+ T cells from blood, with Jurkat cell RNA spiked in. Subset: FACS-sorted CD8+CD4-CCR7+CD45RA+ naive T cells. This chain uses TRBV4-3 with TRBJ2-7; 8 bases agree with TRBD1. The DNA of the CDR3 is TGCGCCAGCAGCCAAGATCGGACAGGGCGGTACGAGCAGTACTTC. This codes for CASSQDRTGRYEQYF.